Below, 25 T cell receptor beta chains from the same sample are listed, as sequenced in a study of T cell responses to AZD1222 COVID-19 vaccine. Profiling relied on immunoSEQ multiplex PCR, and the TCRdb table lists in-frame clones only, not all of them. The repertoire holds 150,000 to 200,000 clones, with roughly 92% as singletons. This material consisted of peripheral blood, taken on day 0 of AZD1222 vaccination. Receptors originate from an adult in good health.

The V and J genes are TRBV7-2 and TRBJ1-1; 8 nucleotides match TRBD1. CDR1 SGHTA and CDR2 FQGNSA come from the germline V gene. J was trimmed by 1 base and V by 1 base; bases with no gene match: 8. The CDR3 is made up of 17 amino acids. The CDR3 DNA is TGTGCCAGCAGCTTAGTGGGGCGAGGACAGGGGAACACTGAAGCTTTCTTT. Translated, it gives CASSLVGRGQGNTEAFF.

The CDR3 DNA reads TGTGCCAGCAGCTTAACGTTGGCAGGCAGACGGACGGATGATCAGCCCCAGCATTTT. Its translation is CASSLTLAGRRTDDQPQHF. This chain connects TRBV7-3 to TRBJ1-5, with D unclear. Looked up from germline, CDR1 is SGHTA and CDR2 is FQGTGA. V gave up 0 bases and J gave up 5 bases, with 23 bases separating them. The CDR3 loop spans 19 amino acids.

V and J are TRBV25-1 and TRBJ1-2; no reliable D call. V was shortened by 5 bases and J by 4 bases, with 11 bases between the two germline ends. Germline CDR1 reads MGHDK; CDR2 reads SYGVNS. This CDR3 region has 13 residues. CDR3: CASSPGNSYGYTF. For the CDR3, the DNA is TGTGCCAGCAGTCCTGGGAACAGCTATGGCTACACCTTC.

This clone was detected only once. The chain couples TRBV5-1 to TRBJ2-7, with TRBD1 identical over 8 bases. This CDR3 has 14 residues. The germline V gene has CDR1 SGHRS and CDR2 YFSETQ. Germline trimming cut 0 bases from V and 6 bases from J; bases unmatched to any gene: 5. Here the CDR3 reads CASSLGQGSGEQYF. The CDR3 DNA reads TGCGCCAGCAGCTTGGGACAGGGGTCTGGCGAGCAGTACTTC.

The rearrangement joins TRBV3-1 (or the pseudogene TRBV3-2) to TRBJ1-5; 9 nucleotides agree with TRBD1. This CDR3 spans 15 amino acids. The germline gives CDR1 LGHDT, CDR2 YNNKEL (reference sequence). V lost 4 bases to trimming and J lost 3 bases; unmatched junction nucleotides: 4. Written as DNA, the CDR3 is TGTGCCAGCAGCCCGAGGACAGGGGACAATCAGCCCCAGCATTTT. Protein sequence: CASSPRTGDNQPQHF.

V usage is TRBV15 and J usage is TRBJ1-4; 10 nucleotides agree with TRBD1. Trimming took 0 bases from V and 8 from J; bases not matched to a gene: 3. This CDR3 comprises 15 residues. From germline, CDR1 is LNHNV and CDR2 YYDKDF (reference sequence). CDR3 region: CATSRDPTGGEKLFF. In DNA, the CDR3 is TGTGCCACCAGCAGAGATCCGACAGGGGGCGAAAAACTGTTTTTT.

The genes are TRBV5-4 and TRBJ2-7, with no clear D. V was shortened by 5 bases and J by 0 bases, with 9 bases between the two germline ends. Germline V gene lookup returns CDR1 SGHNT and CDR2 YYREEE (reference sequence). The CDR3 covers 13 residues. The CDR3 sequence is CASSLPSSYEQYF. The CDR3 DNA sequence: TGTGCCAGCAGTCTCCCGTCCTCCTACGAGCAGTACTTC.

This chain links TRBV29-1 with TRBJ2-1; 9 bases are a match to TRBD1. CDR3 size: 14 residues. The trim removed 8 bases at V and 6 bases at J, leaving 11 bases unmatched. Germline-derived CDR1 and CDR2 are SQVTM and ANQGSEA. The CDR3 reads CSILGTGLPNEQFF. The CDR3 DNA sequence: TGCAGCATCTTAGGGACAGGGTTACCCAATGAGCAGTTCTTC.

V gene TRBV6-2 or TRBV6-3 combines with J gene TRBJ1-5; no firm D call. The CDR3 runs to 12 residues. Trimming shortened V by 4 bases and J by 3 bases, and 4 bases separated the two germline ends. The V gene's germline CDR1 is MNHEY and CDR2 SVGEGT. The CDR3: CASSLNNQPQHF. The CDR3 DNA sequence: TGTGCCAGCAGTTTAAACAATCAGCCCCAGCATTTT.

The J gene is TRBJ2-7, the V gene TRBV11-2, with TRBD2 as a possible D gene (5 bases). V lost 3 bases and J 3 bases, leaving 12 bases between the germline ends. CDR3 size: 14 residues. The germline CDR1 and CDR2 sequences are SGHAT and FQNNGV. The CDR3 loop is CASSLSGTYYEQYF. CDR3 bases: TGTGCCAGCAGCTTGTCGGGAACCTACTACGAGCAGTACTTC.

This CDR3 reads CASSYSELNTGELFF. For the CDR3, the DNA is TGTGCCAGCAGTTACTCGGAGCTGAACACCGGGGAGCTGTTTTTT. J is TRBJ2-2 and V is TRBV6-6; D gene unclear. Deletions cut 0 bases from V and 1 base from J, with 6 bases between. Germline V gene data show CDR1 as MNHNY and CDR2 as SVGAGI (reference sequence). This CDR3 region has 15 residues.

The chain joins TRBV27 to TRBJ1-5; 9 bases are shared with TRBD1. The junction had 4 bases not matched to a gene; V was cut back by 2 bases and J by 5 bases. The CDR3 has 15 amino acids. Germline values: CDR1 MNHEY, CDR2 SMNVEV (reference sequence). CDR3 bases: TGTGCCAGCAGTTTAAGAGGGACAGGGTATCAGCCCCAGCATTTT. Translation gives CASSLRGTGYQPQHF.

A remark on this clone: Other DNA sequences in the sample encode the same CDR3. The rearrangement links TRBV6-2 or TRBV6-3 to TRBJ1-1, with D possibly being TRBD1 (6 bases). The V end lost 6 bases, the J end lost 5 bases, and 7 bases lay between the germline ends. This CDR3 comprises 11 residues. CDR1 is MNHEY, CDR2 SVGEGT, per germline. CDR3 sequence reads: CASSQGTEAFF. The CDR3 region has the DNA TGTGCCAGCAGCCAGGGGACTGAAGCTTTCTTT.

V and J are TRBV10-3 and TRBJ1-2; 8 nucleotides align to TRBD1. The CDR3 runs 15 residues. Germline V gene sequence: CDR1 ENHRY, CDR2 SYGVKD. The J segment lost 13 bases and the V segment lost 0 bases, leaving 13 bases of the junction unmatched. CDR3 sequence: CAISESGAGGIDATF. CDR3 sequence (DNA): TGTGCCATCAGTGAGTCGGGGGCAGGGGGCATTGATGCCACCTTC.

The chain carries TRBV29-1 and TRBJ1-5; D is undetermined. Trimming took 6 bases from V and 3 from J, leaving 9 bases between them. In germline, CDR1 is SQVTM, CDR2 ANQGSEA. This CDR3 region has 12 residues. The CDR3 loop is CSVIEANQPQHF. Written as DNA, the CDR3 is TGCAGCGTGATAGAGGCCAATCAGCCCCAGCATTTT.

V gene TRBV19 combines with J gene TRBJ2-2; maybe TRBD1 (5 bases). CDR3 size: 20 residues. With 7 bases removed from V and 3 bases from J, the gap between germline ends came to 30 bases. Germline-derived CDR1 and CDR2 are LNHDA and SQIVND (reference sequence). CDR3 DNA sequence: TGTGCCAGTAAGAACAGGCGAGCTACCGAACGAATAGGACACACCGGGGAGCTGTTTTTT. This sequence encodes CASKNRRATERIGHTGELFF.

This clone came up once. The CDR3 is CASSPAGGLAGSNEQFF. For the CDR3, the DNA is TGTGCCAGCAGCCCCGCAGGTGGACTAGCGGGGAGCAATGAGCAGTTCTTC. The chain has TRBV7-9 and TRBJ2-1; 12 bases agree with TRBD2. CDR1 and CDR2 from the germline V gene are SEHNR and FQNEAQ (reference sequence). V gave up 5 bases and J gave up 6 bases; unmatched junction bases: 11. CDR3 size: 17 residues.

The chain uses TRBV7-8 and TRBJ1-5, with a tentative D call TRBD1 (5 bases). V was shortened by 0 bases and J by 2 bases, with 11 bases between the two germline ends. CDR1 and CDR2 (germline): SGHVS, FQNEAQ. The CDR3 loop spans 16 amino acids. The CDR3 DNA follows: TGTGCCAGCAGCTTAGCGGGTGGGGGGGGCAATCAGCCCCAGCATTTT. It translates to CASSLAGGGGNQPQHF.

V usage is TRBV2 and J usage is TRBJ1-2, with D hard to call. Trimming took 8 bases from V and 2 from J, leaving 12 bases between them. Germline assignment: CDR1 SNHLY and CDR2 FYNNEI. The CDR3 length is 13 residues. In DNA, the CDR3 is TGTGCCAGCCAAGAAACACAAAACTATGGCTACACCTTC. It translates to CASQETQNYGYTF.

The chain carries TRBV28 and TRBJ2-7, with 8 bases matching TRBD2. Germline trimming cut 1 base from V and 2 bases from J; bases unmatched to any gene: 4. The CDR3 has 15 amino acids. From germline, CDR1 is MDHEN and CDR2 SYDVKM. The CDR3 coding sequence is TGTGCCAGCAGTTTATCGGGTAGCGGGGCCTACGAGCAGTACTTC. Translating it yields CASSLSGSGAYEQYF.

This clone has a handful of counts. As DNA, the CDR3 is TGTGCCAGTAGTACCTCGCAGGGGCGCGGCTTTCAGCCCCAGCATTTT. It translates to CASSTSQGRGFQPQHF. The chain carries TRBV19 and TRBJ1-5, with D maybe TRBD1 (6 bases). Germline CDR1 and CDR2: LNHDA and SQIVND (reference sequence). The CDR3 spans 16 residues. Trimming removed 4 bases at V and 6 bases at J, with 19 bases between.

V is TRBV28 and J is TRBJ1-6; D uncertain. The CDR3 totals 14 residues. Germline assignment: CDR1 MDHEN and CDR2 SYDVKM. Trimming stripped 2 bases from V and 2 bases from J, with 4 bases between. The CDR3 bases are TGTGCCAGCAGTTTAGTCCCCTATAATTCACCCCTCCACTTT. Translating gives CASSLVPYNSPLHF.

Written as DNA, the CDR3 is TGTGCCAGCAGACGAACCTTGGCGGTACAGGCACATAATTCACCCCTCCACTTT. It yields the protein CASRRTLAVQAHNSPLHF. The chain combines TRBV25-1 with TRBJ1-6; possible D gene TRBD1, 5 bases. The germline CDR1 and CDR2 sequences are MGHDK and SYGVNS. This CDR3 contains 18 residues. Trimming removed 6 bases at V and 5 bases at J, with 23 bases between.

The chain recombines TRBV28 with TRBJ1-3; 11 positions match TRBD1. Trimming took 6 bases from V and 7 from J; bases not matched to a gene: 2. CDR3 length: 13 residues. Germline V lookup: CDR1 MDHEN, CDR2 SYDVKM. The CDR3 region has the DNA TGTGCCAGCAGAGGACAGGGGGCCAACACCATATATTTT. Translated: CASRGQGANTIYF.

This sequence joins TRBV19 and TRBJ2-7; TRBD1 or TRBD2 may be the D gene (5 bases each). With 10 bases removed from V and 1 base from J, the gap between germline ends came to 14 bases. Per germline, CDR1 LNHDA and CDR2 SQIVND (reference sequence). The CDR3 is 13 amino acids. In nucleotides, the CDR3 is TGTGCCACCCGTCGGGGACCTTCCTACGAGCAGTACTTC. Protein: CATRRGPSYEQYF. The entire variable domain, with the rest obtained from reference TRBV19 and TRBJ2-7, is as follows: DGGITQSPKYLFRKEGQNVTLSCEQNLNHDAMYWYRQDPGQGLRLIYYSQIVNDFQKGDIAEGYSVSREKKESFPLTVTSAQKNPTAFYLCATRRGPSYEQYFGPGTRLTVT.